These 23 T cell receptor beta chains came from one sample sequenced in a study of early T cells in non-severe SARS-CoV-2 infection. TCRdb fed the 5' RACE reads into MiXCR, producing one record per CDR3 protein. The table lists 97,000 or so distinct CDR3 sequences, approximately 9.9% of them singletons, with roughly 4.5% in the top ten. Sequencing was performed on whole blood, taken at baseline. These receptors were taken from an adult who was a healthcare worker with PCR-confirmed SARS-CoV-2 infection or an uninfected control (not recorded which).

This clonotype was seen many times. The genes are TRBV2 and TRBJ1-1; D might be TRBD1 (6 bases). Germline V gives CDR1 SNHLY, CDR2 FYNNEI. The CDR3 has 13 residues. Trimming shortened V by 6 bases and J by 4 bases, and 12 bases separated the two germline ends. The chain's CDR3 is CASSREGGTEAFF. CDR3 nucleotides: TGTGCCAGCAGCCGCGAGGGGGGCACTGAAGCTTTCTTT. Full variable domain (outside the CDR3, taken from reference TRBV2 and TRBJ1-1): EPEVTQTPSHQVTQMGQEVILRCVPISNHLYFYWYRQILGQKVEFLVSFYNNEISEKSEIFDDQFSVERPDGSNFTLKIRSTKLEDSAMYFCASSREGGTEAFFGQGTRLTVV.

This clonotype was recorded a few times. The chain has TRBV4-3 and TRBJ2-3, with a tentative D call TRBD2 (5 bases). Germline CDR1 LGHNA, CDR2 YSLEER. This CDR3 comprises 16 residues. Trimming left V 0 bases short and J 0 bases short, with 10 bases between. The CDR3 coding sequence is TGCGCCAGCAGCCAAGAAGCGGCCGTTAGCACAGATACGCAGTATTTT. This codes for CASSQEAAVSTDTQYF.

This clonotype was seen more than once but under ten times. This chain uses TRBV6-1 with TRBJ1-2; 7 positions agree with TRBD1. Per germline, CDR1 MNHNS and CDR2 SASEGT. This CDR3 region has 12 residues. The trim removed 6 bases at V and 4 bases at J, leaving 2 bases unmatched. The CDR3 here is CASRWTGYGYTF. CDR3 sequence (DNA): TGTGCCAGCAGGTGGACAGGCTATGGCTACACCTTC.

This chain joins TRBV7-9 and TRBJ2-3; 7 nucleotides line up with TRBD2. V gave up 5 bases and J gave up 14 bases; unmatched junction bases: 10. This CDR3 comprises 12 residues. CDR1 SEHNR and CDR2 FQNEAQ come from the germline V gene (reference sequence). The chain's CDR3 is CASSPGEGFGYF. Written as DNA, the CDR3 is TGTGCCAGCAGCCCCGGGGAGGGGTTTGGGTATTTT.

This clonotype was seen just once. The chain recombines TRBV9 with TRBJ2-2, with D uncertain. The V and J ends lost 1 base and 0 bases respectively, with 4 bases between them. The CDR3 has 14 amino acids. Germline V CDR1 and CDR2: SGDLS, YYNGEE. This CDR3 is CASSVRSNTGELFF. The CDR3 nucleotides read TGTGCCAGCAGCGTACGTTCGAACACCGGGGAGCTGTTTTTT.

As for this clonotype: Without the conserved terminal phenylalanine or tryptophan, this CDR3 likely stems from a read error. The chain couples TRBV2 to TRBJ2-3; no reliable D call. The CDR3 spans 14 residues. The V gene's germline CDR1 is SNHLY and CDR2 FYNNEI. V was clipped by 2 bases and J by 2 bases, with 8 bases between them. This CDR3 reads CASSEKTNTDTQYS. DNA of the CDR3: TGTGCCAGCAGTGAAAAGACCAACACAGATACGCAGTATTCT.

This clonotype has ten or more counts. The J gene is TRBJ2-1, the V gene TRBV24-1, with a weak D call TRBD1 (5 bases). Germline V gene data show CDR1 as KGHDR and CDR2 as SFDVKD. Trimming pared 0 bases from V and 9 bases from J, leaving 11 bases between. This CDR3 comprises 14 residues. The CDR3 spells CATSDLPGRGEQFF. The CDR3 coding sequence is TGTGCCACCAGTGATTTGCCAGGGCGAGGTGAGCAGTTCTTC.

This clonotype was seen a handful of times. The chain carries TRBV5-4 and TRBJ2-1, with 8 positions matching TRBD2. CDR1 is SGHNT, CDR2 YYREEE, per germline (reference sequence). The CDR3 covers 17 residues. V trimming: 0 bases; J trimming: 7 bases; junction bases outside the gene matches: 12. In DNA, the CDR3 is TGTGCCAGCAGCTTGGAGTTCGCGGGCGGGAGGAGGAATGAGCAGTTCTTC. Translation: CASSLEFAGGRRNEQFF.

This chain links TRBV7-2 with TRBJ1-4, with a tentative D call TRBD1 (6 bases). Germline V CDR1 and CDR2: SGHTA, FQGNSA. The CDR3 has 14 amino acids. V was trimmed by 3 bases and J by 8 bases, leaving 13 bases between them. CDR3 in amino acids: CASSLRGAREKLFF. The CDR3 DNA reads as TGTGCCAGCAGCTTGAGGGGGGCGAGGGAAAAACTGTTTTTT.

This clonotype appeared a few times. The chain combines TRBV10-3 with TRBJ1-4; D unresolved. Germline CDR1 reads ENHRY; CDR2 reads SYGVKD. The V end lost 2 bases, the J end lost 5 bases, and 15 bases lay between the germline ends. CDR3 length: 16 residues. CDR3 nucleotides: TGTGCCATCAGTGAGATTTTACAGACCCTCAATGAAAAACTGTTTTTT. This gives the protein CAISEILQTLNEKLFF.

V gene TRBV7-2 combines with J gene TRBJ2-3; 7 positions agree with TRBD2. CDR3 length equals 15 residues. With 5 bases clipped from V and 2 bases from J, the junction kept 7 bases outside the gene matches. The germline gives CDR1 SGHTA, CDR2 FQGNSA. The CDR3 sequence: CASSTDGGYTDTQYF. CDR3 bases: TGTGCCAGCAGCACAGACGGGGGGTACACAGATACGCAGTATTTT. Complete variable domain (other parts from reference TRBV7-2 and TRBJ2-3): GAGVSQSPSNKVTEKGKDVELRCDPISGHTALYWYRQSLGQGLEFLIYFQGNSAPDKSGLPSDRFSAERTGGSVSTLTIQRTQQEDSAVYLCASSTDGGYTDTQYFGPGTRLTVL.

There are many counts of this clonotype. The V gene is TRBV30, the J gene TRBJ2-3; 7 bases fit TRBD2. The CDR3 covers 15 residues. The germline gives CDR1 GTSNPN, CDR2 SVGIG (reference sequence). After removal of 2 bases from V and 2 bases from J, the junction contained 7 bases not matched to a gene. CDR3 in DNA: TGTGCCTGGAGTTTTCAAGCGGGGTTCACAGATACGCAGTATTTT. Its translation is CAWSFQAGFTDTQYF. Looking up the rest from reference TRBV30 and TRBJ2-3 gives the full variable domain: SQTIHQWPATLVQPVGSPLSLECTVEGTSNPNLYWYRQAAGRGLQLLFYSVGIGQISSEVPQNLSASRPQDRQFILSSKKLLLSDSGFYLCAWSFQAGFTDTQYFGPGTRLTVL.

This clonotype has only a few counts. The CDR3 nucleotides are TGTGCCAGCAGCCCCTATCAGACGGCCGTCTCCTCCGAAAACTATGGCTACACCTTC. This encodes CASSPYQTAVSSENYGYTF. The chain carries TRBV7-9 and TRBJ1-2; D remains unclear. The CDR3 spans 19 residues. Trimming took 5 bases from V and 2 from J, leaving 27 bases between them. CDR1 and CDR2 (germline): SEHNR, FQNEAQ (reference sequence).

In its sample, this clonotype was seen many times. V usage is TRBV20-1 and J usage is TRBJ1-2, with a weak D call TRBD1 (6 bases). Per the germline V gene, CDR1 is DFQATT and CDR2 is SNEGSKA (reference sequence). Trimming took 1 base from V and 3 from J, leaving 12 bases between them. The CDR3 covers 14 residues. CDR3 loop: CSARVRAGDYGYTF. The CDR3 DNA reads TGCAGTGCTAGAGTTAGGGCAGGGGACTATGGCTACACCTTC.

This clonotype was observed a few times. This chain joins TRBV15 and TRBJ2-1; 13 bases fit TRBD2. After removal of 1 base from V and 7 bases from J, the junction contained 4 bases not matched to a gene. This CDR3 spans 16 amino acids. Germline V gene sequence: CDR1 LNHNV, CDR2 YYDKDF (reference sequence). The CDR3 region is CATSRARTSGGNEQFF. The CDR3 DNA reads as TGTGCCACCAGCAGAGCGCGGACTAGCGGGGGAAATGAGCAGTTCTTC.

This clonotype has ten or more counts. CDR3: CASSLVLAGELFF. Here the CDR3 DNA reads TGTGCCAGCAGCTTAGTACTTGCCGGGGAGCTGTTTTTT. This chain joins TRBV7-2 and TRBJ2-2; D unresolved. Germline values: CDR1 SGHTA, CDR2 FQGNSA. V lost 1 base and J 6 bases, leaving 6 bases between the germline ends. This CDR3 contains 13 residues.

In this sample, this clonotype turned up many times. This chain joins TRBV20-1 and TRBJ2-3; 7 nucleotides match TRBD1. The V gene end was trimmed by 3 bases and the J gene end by 2 bases; junction bases not matched to a gene: 11. The CDR3 length is 16 residues. The germline CDR1 and CDR2 sequences are DFQATT and SNEGSKA (reference sequence). CDR3 nucleotide sequence: TGCAGTGCTAGCCCGAACAGGGGATCTGTCACAGATACGCAGTATTTT. The encoded protein is CSASPNRGSVTDTQYF.

In this sample, this clonotype turned up a few times. V gene TRBV9 combines with J gene TRBJ2-2, with unresolved D. V was trimmed by 4 bases and J by 1 base, leaving 14 bases between them. The CDR3 runs 16 residues. CDR1 is SGDLS and CDR2 is YYNGEE in the germline V gene. The CDR3 region is CASSPNAEQNTGELFF. CDR3 in DNA: TGTGCCAGCAGCCCAAATGCGGAGCAGAACACCGGGGAGCTGTTTTTT.

The rearrangement links TRBV7-2 to TRBJ2-3; perhaps TRBD2 as D (6 bases). Germline V CDR1 and CDR2: SGHTA, FQGNSA. V lost 4 bases and J lost 3, with 14 bases in between. The length of the CDR3 is 15 residues. In DNA form, the CDR3 reads TGTGCCAGCAGCTCAGCCGGGACTGGTACAGATACGCAGTATTTT. As protein: CASSSAGTGTDTQYF.

This clonotype was seen many times. This sequence joins TRBV7-3 and TRBJ2-3; TRBD2 agrees at 10 bases. The V gene's germline CDR1 is SGHTA and CDR2 FQGTGA. This CDR3 is built from 15 residues. V lost 4 bases to trimming and J lost 5 bases; unmatched junction nucleotides: 6. The CDR3 nucleotides read TGTGCCAGCAGCTCCAGCGGGAGGGCCGAAGATACGCAGTATTTT. Protein product: CASSSSGRAEDTQYF.

This clonotype was detected only a few times. The V gene is TRBV29-1, the J gene TRBJ2-7; D is unclear. CDR3 length equals 12 residues. Germline CDR1 is SQVTM and CDR2 is ANQGSEA. V lost 4 bases to trimming and J lost 7 bases, with 14 bases between them. The CDR3 reads CSVGSRRLEQYF. CDR3 DNA sequence: TGCAGCGTTGGGAGCAGGCGGCTGGAGCAGTACTTC.

In its sample, this clonotype was seen a few times. The genes are TRBV5-1 and TRBJ2-3, with D uncertain. Germline lookup yields CDR1 SGHRS and CDR2 YFSETQ. This CDR3 contains 14 residues. V was shortened by 2 bases and J by 3 bases, with 10 bases between the two germline ends. The DNA for the CDR3 is TGCGCCAGCAGCTTCGTCTGGGGAACAGATACGCAGTATTTT. It yields the protein CASSFVWGTDTQYF.

V is TRBV7-8 and J is TRBJ2-5, with 8 bases aligning to TRBD1. Germline V gene lookup returns CDR1 SGHVS and CDR2 FQNEAQ. V lost 5 bases, J lost 11 bases, and 4 bases stayed unmatched. The CDR3 has 11 residues. The CDR3 sequence is CASSPWTGQYF. The DNA for the CDR3 is TGTGCCAGCAGCCCCTGGACAGGGCAGTACTTC.